These T cell receptor beta chains were read from a single sample in a study of OX40 agonist ivuxolimab in advanced cancers. Clones were read by immunoSEQ multiplex PCR, and TCRdb kept only the in-frame ones, dropping some. Counted here are about 110,000 clones, around 93% occurring once; the ten biggest clones make up under 0.85%. The material sequenced was CD4+ or CD8+ T cells sorted from blood, taken in a trial of the OX40 agonist ivuxolimab. These receptors came from an adult with an advanced solid tumor such as melanoma, head and neck, liver or kidney cancer. Both conserved end residues are part of each CDR3. The order of the fields is J gene, V gene, D gene, clone size, CDR3 DNA, CDR3 protein. The D gene is left open where the match is weak. Clone size appears in some rows only: once, few, many, or a class for an expanded clone.

J: TRBJ1-6
V: TRBV15
D: TRBD1
size: once
DNA: TGTGCCACCAGCAGAGTGCCAGGGGGAACTTCACCCCTCCACTTT
CDR3: CATSRVPGGTSPLHF

J: TRBJ1-3
V: TRBV7-8
D: -
size: -
DNA: TGTGCCAGCAGCTTAGTTCGGTTTGGGGGGAAGGCAGGTTCATCCGCCGGAAACACCATATATTTT
CDR3: CASSLVRFGGKAGSSAGNTIYF

J: TRBJ2-1
V: TRBV6-5
D: TRBD2
size: -
DNA: TGTGCCAGCAGAGGAGCGGGGGGGGTGTACAATGAGCAGTTCTTC
CDR3: CASRGAGGVYNEQFF

J: TRBJ2-1
V: TRBV14
D: -
size: -
DNA: TGTGCCAGCAGCCAAGATCGCTTTGGAAATGAGCAGTTCTTC
CDR3: CASSQDRFGNEQFF

J: TRBJ1-2
V: TRBV5-1
D: -
size: -
DNA: TGCGCCAGCAGCCTGACACCCCCCGCGGGGGCTAACTATGGCTACACCTTC
CDR3: CASSLTPPAGANYGYTF

J: TRBJ1-2
V: TRBV9
D: TRBD1
size: -
DNA: TGTGCCAGCAGCGCTAGCCGGACAGGGTCTACCTTC
CDR3: CASSASRTGSTF

J: TRBJ2-5
V: TRBV5-1
D: -
size: -
DNA: TGCGCCAGCAGCATCCAAGAGACCCAGTACTTC
CDR3: CASSIQETQYF

J: TRBJ2-1
V: TRBV5-4
D: -
size: -
DNA: TGTGCCAGCAGCTTTGAACAGCGCTACAATGAGCAGTTCTTC
CDR3: CASSFEQRYNEQFF

J: TRBJ2-3
V: TRBV4-1
D: -
size: -
DNA: TGCGCCAGCAGCCAAGACTCCTGGGCTATCACAGATACGCAGTATTTT
CDR3: CASSQDSWAITDTQYF

J: TRBJ2-7
V: TRBV27
D: TRBD2
size: -
DNA: TGTGCCAGCAGTTTACGAATTAGCGGGAGGGGTGGGGACGAGCAGTACTTC
CDR3: CASSLRISGRGGDEQYF

J: TRBJ2-5
V: TRBV5-1
D: TRBD1
size: few
DNA: TGCGCCAGCAGCCCGGGGACAGCCCAAGAGACCCAGTACTTC
CDR3: CASSPGTAQETQYF

J: TRBJ2-1
V: TRBV19
D: -
size: -
DNA: TGTGCCAGTAGTATAGACCCCCTAAGGGCTGAGCAGTTCTTC
CDR3: CASSIDPLRAEQFF

J: TRBJ2-2
V: TRBV5-1
D: -
size: -
DNA: TGCGCCAGCAGCTTAACCCGTCCGGTCACCGGGGAGCTGTTTTTT
CDR3: CASSLTRPVTGELFF

J: TRBJ1-4
V: TRBV10-1
D: TRBD1
size: -
DNA: TGCGCCAGCAGTGGGACAGGAGGTGAGGAAAAACTGTTTTTT
CDR3: CASSGTGGEEKLFF

J: TRBJ2-1
V: TRBV10-3
D: -
size: -
DNA: TGTGCCATCAGTGAGTCTAAGAGCGGGTCGTACAATGAGCAGTTCTTC
CDR3: CAISESKSGSYNEQFF

J: TRBJ1-3
V: TRBV7-9
D: -
size: -
DNA: TGTGCTACCTCAATGGGGAACTCTGGAAACACCATATATTTT
CDR3: CATSMGNSGNTIYF

J: TRBJ2-7
V: TRBV7-2
D: -
size: -
DNA: TGTGCCAGCAGCTTAGGACGTGCCGGGATGGGGGAGCAGTACTTC
CDR3: CASSLGRAGMGEQYF

J: TRBJ1-4
V: TRBV10-3
D: -
size: -
DNA: TGTGCCATCGGGGCAGGGGAGGAAAAACTGTTTTTT
CDR3: CAIGAGEEKLFF

J: TRBJ2-7
V: TRBV4-1
D: TRBD1
size: -
DNA: TGCGCCAGCAGCCAAGATCAGGGGGCGAGGAACGAGCAGTACTTC
CDR3: CASSQDQGARNEQYF

J: TRBJ2-7
V: TRBV2
D: TRBD2
size: -
DNA: TGTGCCAGCCGTGAACTAGCGGCCTACGAGCAGTACTTC
CDR3: CASRELAAYEQYF

J: TRBJ2-1
V: TRBV5-1
D: -
size: -
DNA: TGCGCCAGCAGCCGCAGGGCGGGGATTAATAATGAGCAGTTCTTC
CDR3: CASSRRAGINNEQFF

J: TRBJ2-3
V: TRBV14
D: -
size: -
DNA: TGTGCCAGCAGCCCGCGACTAGTTGGTACGCAGTATTTT
CDR3: CASSPRLVGTQYF

J: TRBJ2-7
V: TRBV25-1
D: -
size: -
DNA: TGTGCCAGCAGTGATCCTTCTAGGGGGGGCTACGAGCAGTACTTC
CDR3: CASSDPSRGGYEQYF

J: TRBJ1-3
V: TRBV19
D: -
size: -
DNA: TGTGCCAGTAGTTCCCCTGGACGAAACACCATATATTTT
CDR3: CASSSPGRNTIYF

J: TRBJ2-7
V: TRBV2
D: -
size: once
DNA: TGTGCCACCGCCAGGGGTAGGGAATACGAGCAGTACTTC
CDR3: CATARGREYEQYF

J: TRBJ1-2
V: TRBV6-5
D: -
size: -
DNA: TGTGCCAGCAGTTACGGCCAGGAAGCTAACTATGGCTACACCTTC
CDR3: CASSYGQEANYGYTF

J: TRBJ1-2
V: TRBV19
D: -
size: -
DNA: TGTGCCAGCAGGCCGAGGGGGTCACAGGAGGGCTACACCTTC
CDR3: CASRPRGSQEGYTF

J: TRBJ1-5
V: TRBV19
D: TRBD1
size: few
DNA: TGTGCCAGTAGAACCGGGACAGGGGGCAGGGGCAATCAGCCCCAGCATTTT
CDR3: CASRTGTGGRGNQPQHF